This T cell receptor (beta chain) was retrieved from a study of blood T cells in healthy people across ages. Study results and caveats: Diversity estimates from one million T cells were considered underestimates.

Germline-derived CDR1 and CDR2 are MNHEY and SMNVEV (reference sequence). The CDR3 is made up of 14 amino acids. About this clonotype: Its matching antigen is unknown. The junction differs from germline at one of its ends, possibly a read error.

Total RNA, at least 5.5 micrograms per sample, was extracted from PBMCs. It was with a sample-barcoded 5' primer and a J-beta primer mix that a second PCR of roughly 7 to 12 cycles was run. A 12-random-nucleotide template-switch adaptor tagged each cDNA molecule. Each single sample gave us at least 3 million CDR3-containing paired-end reads. TCRdb analysed the 5' RACE reads with MiXCR anew, one entry per CDR3 protein. Among 1.5 million to 1.9 million distinct CDR3 sequences, approximately 43% were seen once, and the ten largest hold approximately 4.1%. The origin of this receptor is a woman younger than 35 in good health. The chain links TRBV27 to TRBJ2-1; D may match TRBD1 or TRBD2 (5 bases each). The specimen was blood. The CDR3 coding sequence is TGTGCCAGCAGTGTATCTCCGGGGCCCAATGAGCAGTTCTTC. Protein: CASSVSPGPNEQFF.